Following are 2 T cell receptor beta chains from one sample sequenced in a study of CD8+CD57+ T cells in acquired aplastic anemia. Genomic DNA served as template for TCR beta VDJ and CDR3 profiling. TCRdb re-called the reads through MiXCR, storing one row per CDR3 protein. The sample contains 150,000 to 200,000 distinct CDR3 sequences, roughly half of which appear only once. The sequenced sample consisted of sorted CD4+, CD8+, or CD8+CD57+ T cells (not recorded which) from PBMCs. The receptors were gathered from a human donor in good health.

V and J are TRBV11-2 and TRBJ2-1; 7 bases fit TRBD2. After removal of 3 bases from V and 5 bases from J, the junction contained 7 bases not matched to a gene. Germline CDR1 reads SGHAT; CDR2 reads FQNNGV. The CDR3 has 15 residues. This chain's CDR3 is CASSFRLAANNEQFF. The CDR3 region has the DNA TGTGCCAGCAGCTTTCGACTAGCCGCGAACAATGAGCAGTTCTTC.

This clonotype was counted many times. This rearrangement joins TRBV12-3 or TRBV12-4 to TRBJ2-2; possible D gene TRBD1, 5 bases. Trimming took off 6 bases at V and 2 bases at J, with 10 bases between the two ends. CDR3 length: 14 amino acids. The CDR3 DNA reads TGTGCCAGCAGCCAGGACACCAACACCGGGGAGCTGTTTTTT. Protein: CASSQDTNTGELFF.